A single T cell receptor (beta chain) is shown here with its context. The antigen is not known. The data belong to a study of cytomegalovirus exposure and HLA in healthy donors. Study-level findings and limits: Researchers reportedly found TCR beta sequences accurately predicted most subjects' HLA-A and HLA-B alleles. Later genetic work tied a missense DCLRE1C variant to beta-chain V and J trimming. Later analysis suggested most CMV-associated TCR beta chains were HLA-restricted. Relative to the approximately 670-donor mean, N-insertions were reportedly fewer in an Asian-associated ancestry cluster in a later analysis.

Primers included in the PCR were 60 Vbeta and 13 Jbeta primers. Only in-frame clones appear in the TCRdb table, and some are missing; sequencing was by immunoSEQ multiplex PCR. This sample has roughly 100,000 clones, with about 68% found just once. In germline, CDR1 is SGHRS, CDR2 YFSETQ. With 2 bases removed from V and 4 bases from J, the gap between germline ends came to 12 bases. The CDR3 totals 14 residues. Sequencing was performed on PBMCs. The chain recombines TRBV5-1 with TRBJ1-2, with TRBD1 as a possible D gene (6 bases). The TCR comes from a man aged 30 to 39 in good health and CMV-seropositive. This CDR3 reads CASSFEQGIYGYTF. The CDR3 DNA sequence: TGCGCCAGCAGCTTCGAACAGGGAATCTATGGCTACACCTTC.